These 2 T cell receptor beta chains were all obtained from the same sample, sequenced in a study of control samples from healthy donors and cancer patients. Sequencing used immunoSEQ multiplex PCR; TCRdb keeps in-frame clones, though not all of them. The sample has under 200,000 clones; about nine tenths are singletons. The sequenced sample consisted of blood. These receptors were obtained from a woman aged 25 to 39 in good health.

This clone appeared a few times. The chain is built from TRBV15 and TRBJ2-6; 7 bases align to TRBD1. CDR1 and CDR2 (germline): LNHNV, YYDKDF (reference sequence). With V trimmed by 5 bases and J by 0 bases, 10 bases remained unmatched. CDR3 length: 18 amino acids. This CDR3 reads CATSPRQGSYSGANVLTF. CDR3 DNA: TGTGCCACCAGCCCCCGACAGGGTTCATACTCTGGGGCCAACGTCCTGACTTTC.

The V call is TRBV11-1, the J call TRBJ1-3; 7 nucleotides align to TRBD1. The CDR3 extends over 15 amino acids. With V trimmed by 4 bases and J by 0 bases, 3 bases remained unmatched. Germline loops: CDR1 SGHAT, CDR2 FQDESV (reference sequence). CDR3 DNA: TGTGCCAGCAGCTGGGACAGCATCTCTGGAAACACCATATATTTT. It yields the protein CASSWDSISGNTIYF.